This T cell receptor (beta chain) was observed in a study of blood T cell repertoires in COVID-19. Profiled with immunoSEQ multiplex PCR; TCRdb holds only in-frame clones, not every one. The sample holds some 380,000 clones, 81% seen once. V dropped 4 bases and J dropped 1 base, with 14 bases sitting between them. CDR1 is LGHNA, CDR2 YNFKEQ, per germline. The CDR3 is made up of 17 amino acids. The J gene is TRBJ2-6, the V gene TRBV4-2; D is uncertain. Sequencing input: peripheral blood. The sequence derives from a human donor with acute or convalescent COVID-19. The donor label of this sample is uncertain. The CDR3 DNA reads TGTGCCAGCAGCCCCTCAGCGAGTCCTTCTGGGGCCAACGTCCTGACTTTC. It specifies CASSPSASPSGANVLTF.